This TCR beta chain was recovered during a study of T-cell memory formation after mild COVID-19 (dated by TCRdb to the early 2020s). Looking at the study overall: Most TCR sequence clusters were specific to one of the two donors. Longitudinal TCRalpha and TCRbeta repertoire sequencing tracked T-cell clones expanding and contracting after mild COVID-19 in a couple of donors. Two young, previously healthy adult volunteers made up the cohort, one male and one female.

The CDR3 contains 14 residues, cysteine and phenylalanine counted. Only CDR3 DNA remains: 42 bases, in frame from the first base. In the germline V gene (reference sequence), CDR1 corresponds to GTSNPN and CDR2 to SVGIG. The germline V and J ends show losses of 1 base and 1 base respectively, and no gene match explains 2 bases of the junction. What the authors observed across the whole study: Some responding clones were detected in pre-infection memory, which suggested that pre-existing cross-reactive memory T cells had joined the SARS-CoV-2 response. Contracting CD4+ clones were found mainly in CM and EM memory subsets, while CD8+ clones were enriched in EMRA. Only a couple of mild cases were covered in the study, and larger cohorts including severe cases with pre-infection samples were considered necessary. Clones that contracted from day 15 to 85 showed balanced CD4/CD8 phenotypes, whereas a second wave of clones that expanded from day 15 to 37 leaned towards CD4+. Whether the second-wave clones peaking on day 37 were SARS-CoV-2 specific was not confirmed.

This clonotype was seen a handful of times. There is no known antigen for this receptor. No clone much larger than this one lies a single base away; base qualities are absent. These reads were obtained on an Illumina NovaSeq 6000. TCRalpha and TCRbeta cDNA libraries were constructed by 5'RACE with constant-segment primers, with sample barcodes and unique molecular identifiers being introduced. RNA was extracted from every sample with Trizol reagent. Library amplification was performed in two PCR steps, and a second sample barcode and Illumina TruSeq adapters were introduced in the second step. Sequencing of libraries was performed on an Illumina NovaSeq with 2 x 150 bp paired-end reads. For the original study's pipeline: The reads were demultiplexed and collapsed into UMI-guided consensus sequences using migec v1.2.7. Using mixcr v2.1.11, UMI consensuses were aligned to TRA and TRB V and J templates and then assembled into clonotypes. A clonotype was counted as expanded or contracted only when both edgeR and NoisET called the clonotype significant, with the noise models trained on biological replicates. For edgeR calls, a false discovery rate-adjusted p below 0.01 and a log2 fold-change threshold of 1 were applied. PCA with hierarchical clustering of max-normalized trajectories of the 1000 most abundant clonotypes was used as exploratory dynamics analysis. Separately sequenced CD4+ and CD8+ repertoires were used to assign the CD4 or CD8 phenotype of responding clones. The public sequencing data were trimmed at Q25 with fastp and processed into clonotypes with MiXCR by TCRdb, which kept only in-frame beta chains. Rows are combined by CDR3 protein, so each entry shows the most common genes and DNA. The V and J calls follow TCRdb's processing rather than the paper's. This sample gives around 470,000 distinct CDR3 sequences in total; around 20% of them show up just once. The ten largest clones capture around 9.2% of the sample.

Ficoll-Paque density gradient centrifugation was the method used to isolate PBMCs. Specimen: PBMCs or a T cell subset sorted from them (not recorded which). The sequence was obtained from an adult woman who had mild COVID-19 (a few samples of this study predate the infection). The sample titles of this study are shuffled in the database, so cell type and time point are left out; the donor was told from shared clones. The chain uses TRBV30 and TRBJ1-1, and 8 bases in between align with TRBD1. The nucleotide sequence is given as TGTGCCTGGAGTGCAGGGACAGGGAACACTGAAGCTTTCTTT. Translation gives CAWSAGTGNTEAFF. With the portions outside the CDR3 filled from the reference TRBV30 and TRBJ1-1 genes, the complete variable region becomes SQTIHQWPATLVQPVGSPLSLECTVEGTSNPNLYWYRQAAGRGLQLLFYSVGIGQISSEVPQNLSASRPQDRQFILSSKKLLLSDSGFYLCAWSAGTGNTEAFFGQGTRLTVV.